This TCR beta chain was retrieved from a study of shared clonotypes between healthy human individuals. The overall study: Used for every donor were three CD4 naive, three CD4 memory, two CD8 naive and one CD8 memory plate.

CD45RO negativity and positive selection for CCR7 defined naive CD8 cells, a population that excluded terminally differentiated effector memory CD45RA+ cells. Germline CDR1 and CDR2: SGHNT and YYREEE (reference sequence). The CDR3 totals 14 residues. V lost 4 bases, J lost 8 bases, and 4 bases stayed unmatched. At deep level, the assay was performed. Sorted-subset replicate PCR reactions contained roughly 200 ng DNA, corresponding to approximately 30,000 T cell genomes. Profiled with immunoSEQ multiplex PCR; TCRdb holds only in-frame clones, not every one. This sample has around 1.9 million clones, with 93% found just once.

The V gene is TRBV5-4, the J gene TRBJ2-1; TRBD1 matches at 12 bases. The receptor was isolated from a man aged 18 to 29 in good health. Some clones in this sample may be carry-over from other donors' samples. The sample was naive CD8+ T cells from PBMCs. The CDR3 loop is CASSRDRGRDEQFF. CDR3 DNA: TGTGCCAGCAGCCGGGACAGGGGGCGCGATGAGCAGTTCTTC.